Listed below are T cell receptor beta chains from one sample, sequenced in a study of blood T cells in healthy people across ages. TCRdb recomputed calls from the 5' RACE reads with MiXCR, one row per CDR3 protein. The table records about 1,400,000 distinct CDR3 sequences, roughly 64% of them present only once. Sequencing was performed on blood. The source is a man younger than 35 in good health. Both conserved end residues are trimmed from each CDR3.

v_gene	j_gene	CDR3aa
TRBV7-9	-	ASSPLGLAGVRHEQY
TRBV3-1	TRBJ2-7	ASSHLQGSYEQY
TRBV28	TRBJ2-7	ASSIRGGLFYEQY
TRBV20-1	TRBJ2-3	SADGRRGDTQY
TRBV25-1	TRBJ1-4	ASRESGAPNEKLF
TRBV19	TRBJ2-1	ASSIDRVYNEQF
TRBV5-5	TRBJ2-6	ASSLDRASGANVLT
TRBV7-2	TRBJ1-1	ASSLSAEVGRAF
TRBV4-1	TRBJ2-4	ASSPSQTGREERNIQY
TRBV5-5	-	ASSSNITHSYEQY
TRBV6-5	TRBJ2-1	ASRADRSAWF
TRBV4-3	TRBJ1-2	ASSQDYGTNYGYT
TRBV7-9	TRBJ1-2	ASSLVGWSGYT
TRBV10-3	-	AISGDPEAGYEQY
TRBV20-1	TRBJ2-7	SAYHGHEQY
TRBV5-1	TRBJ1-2	ASSFRGLTYGYT
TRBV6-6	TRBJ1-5	ASSYPEDSSNQPQH
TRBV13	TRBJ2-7	ASSLGWASEQY
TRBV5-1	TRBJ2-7	ASRLGAYEQY
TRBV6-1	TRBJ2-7	ASSDYFSYEQY
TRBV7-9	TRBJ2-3	ASSLAGQQY
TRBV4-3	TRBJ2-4	ASSHPLRGENIQY
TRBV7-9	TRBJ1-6	ASSLAFGGLGSPLH
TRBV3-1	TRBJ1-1	ASSQWGEAEAF
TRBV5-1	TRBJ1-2	ASSLTDLGSYGYT
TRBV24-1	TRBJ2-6	ATSDTTGANVLT
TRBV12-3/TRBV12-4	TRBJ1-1	ASSSGTMRFHTEAF
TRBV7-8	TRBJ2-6	AYLTLFSGANVLT
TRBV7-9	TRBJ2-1	ASRKGDTYNEQF
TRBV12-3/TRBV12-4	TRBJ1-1	ASSLGTGRAEAF
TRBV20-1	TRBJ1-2	SARISGGYGYT
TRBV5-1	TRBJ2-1	ASSLWPVSYNEQF
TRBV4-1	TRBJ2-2	ASSQDWWGARNLGELF
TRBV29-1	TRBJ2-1	SEAGTANEQF
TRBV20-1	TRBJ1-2	SARAAGYGYT
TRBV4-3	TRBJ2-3	ASSHIDRARLSTDTQY
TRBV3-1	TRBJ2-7	ASSQLAPPYEQY
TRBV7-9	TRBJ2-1	ASSDPTGDEQF
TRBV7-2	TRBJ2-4	ASSSPGQVKNIQY
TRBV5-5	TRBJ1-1	ASIPPEAMNTEAF
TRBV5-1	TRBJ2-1	ASSLDYSYNEQF
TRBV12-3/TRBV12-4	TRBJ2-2	ASSLGTSTGELF
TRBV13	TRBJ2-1	ASREVGLYNEQF
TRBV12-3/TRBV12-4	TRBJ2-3	ASRIGTATSSTDTQY
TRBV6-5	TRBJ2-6	ASSGQFSSGANVLT
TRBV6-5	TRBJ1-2	ASSRGQGNGYT
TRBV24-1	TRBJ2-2	ATSEAVGELF
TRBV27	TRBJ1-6	ASSLSRGGGSPLH
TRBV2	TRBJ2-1	ASSRDRGEYNEQF
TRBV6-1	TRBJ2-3	TSSEAPLLSRVTDTQY
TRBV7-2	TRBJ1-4	ASSLFGEDGEGLF
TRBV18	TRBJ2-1	ASSPRPWEPGGDNEQF
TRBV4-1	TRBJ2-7	ASSPRGQGKAYEQY
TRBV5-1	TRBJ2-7	ASSLAPALPYEQY
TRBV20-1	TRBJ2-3	SASPPPIGPDTQY